The 9 T cell receptor beta chains below come from one sample, sequenced in a study of beta chain features in type 1 diabetes. Study conclusions and caveats: There was a moderate but significant shortening of TCRB CDR3s in all four CD4+ subsets of Type 1 diabetes patients.

The investigators reverse transcribed all of the isolated RNA, so they sequenced expressed TCRB transcripts. Profiled with immunoSEQ multiplex PCR; TCRdb holds only in-frame clones, not every one. The sample shows about 710,000 clones, over 12% of them seen only once. Their antigens are not known. The sample comprised naive CD4+ T cells from blood. All receptors come from a man younger than 30 with type 1 diabetes.

This clone was seen more than once but under ten times. The V call is TRBV28, the J call TRBJ1-6; D remains unclear. The CDR3 covers 13 residues. Germline loops: CDR1 MDHEN, CDR2 SYDVKM. V lost 8 bases and J 8 bases, leaving 13 bases between the germline ends. The CDR3 DNA follows: TGTGCCAGCCAACGGGATCTTCATTCACCCCTCCACTTT. Translated: CASQRDLHSPLHF.

This sequence joins TRBV29-1 and TRBJ1-5; D is unresolved. Between the trimmed V and J ends, which lost 4 bases and 8 bases, there was a span of 15 bases. The CDR3 runs to 13 residues. Germline V gives CDR1 SQVTM, CDR2 ANQGSEA. The CDR3 protein is CSVGNSPSEPQHF. The CDR3 nucleotides read TGCAGCGTTGGAAACAGCCCTTCGGAGCCCCAGCATTTT.

This clone appeared a few times. V gene TRBV10-3 combines with J gene TRBJ2-6, with TRBD1 matching 10 bases. This CDR3 has 16 residues. With 7 bases clipped from V and 2 bases from J, the junction kept 5 bases outside the gene matches. The germline CDR1 and CDR2 sequences are ENHRY and SYGVKD. Here the CDR3 DNA reads TGTGCCATCAACCCGGGACAGGGGCCTGGGGCCAACGTCCTGACTTTC. It specifies CAINPGQGPGANVLTF.

The V call is TRBV28, the J call TRBJ2-1; 7 bases fit TRBD1. V trimming: 5 bases; J trimming: 4 bases; junction bases outside the gene matches: 8. The germline V gene encodes CDR1 MDHEN and CDR2 SYDVKM. CDR3 size: 15 residues. The CDR3 sequence: CASSPRGMSYNEQFF. In DNA, the CDR3 is TGTGCCAGCAGTCCCAGGGGGATGTCTTACAATGAGCAGTTCTTC.

This chain connects TRBV30 to TRBJ1-3, with D perhaps matching TRBD1 (5 bases). Germline V gives CDR1 GTSNPN, CDR2 SVGIG (reference sequence). The CDR3 consists of 15 residues. V lost 2 bases and J lost 7, with 18 bases in between. This CDR3 reads CAWSIPGTGRNTIYF. The CDR3 DNA follows: TGTGCCTGGAGTATTCCGGGCACAGGCCGTAACACCATATATTTT.

The rearrangement joins TRBV27 to TRBJ2-7; 9 positions match TRBD1. The CDR3 runs to 16 residues. The germline gives CDR1 MNHEY, CDR2 SMNVEV (reference sequence). V shed 5 bases, J shed 2 bases, and the junction held 10 bases outside the gene matches. CDR3 sequence (DNA): TGTGCCAGCAGTCTCTATTCCGGGACAGGGACCTACGAGCAGTACTTC. It is translated as CASSLYSGTGTYEQYF.

In this sample, this clone turned up once. The chain combines TRBV5-4 with TRBJ1-6, with 7 bases aligning to TRBD1. The germline gives CDR1 SGHNT, CDR2 YYREEE (reference sequence). J was trimmed by 10 bases and V by 5 bases; bases with no gene match: 6. The CDR3 covers 13 residues. In nucleotides, the CDR3 is TGTGCCAGCAGAGATGACAGGGAGTCACCCCTCCACTTT. This sequence encodes CASRDDRESPLHF.

This rearrangement joins TRBV20-1 to TRBJ2-7; weak D call: TRBD1 (5 bases). The CDR3 is 11 residues long. The V gene's germline CDR1 is DFQATT and CDR2 SNEGSKA (reference sequence). CDR3 nucleotide sequence: TGCAGGGCCCTGGGCAGGGACGAGCAGTACTTC. Translation: CRALGRDEQYF.

This clone was detected only a few times. The chain is built from TRBV4-3 and TRBJ2-1; 10 bases agree with TRBD2. The CDR3 has 18 residues. V lost 4 bases to trimming and J lost 8 bases; unmatched junction nucleotides: 17. Per germline, CDR1 LGHNA and CDR2 YSLEER. CDR3 in DNA: TGCGCCAGCAGCCGCCGGCGGGAGGGAGTAGCGGGGGGTTATGAGCAGTTCTTC. Protein: CASSRRREGVAGGYEQFF.